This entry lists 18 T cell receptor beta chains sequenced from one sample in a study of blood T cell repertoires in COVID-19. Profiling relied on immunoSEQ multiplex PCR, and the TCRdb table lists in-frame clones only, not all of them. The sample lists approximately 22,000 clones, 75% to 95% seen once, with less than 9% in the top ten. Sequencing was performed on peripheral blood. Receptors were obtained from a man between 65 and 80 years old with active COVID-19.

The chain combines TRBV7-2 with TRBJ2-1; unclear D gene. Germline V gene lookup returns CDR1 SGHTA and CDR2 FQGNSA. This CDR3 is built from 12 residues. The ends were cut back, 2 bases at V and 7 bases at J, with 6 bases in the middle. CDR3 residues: CASSLLRNEQFF. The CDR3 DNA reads TGTGCCAGCAGCTTATTACGGAATGAGCAGTTCTTC.

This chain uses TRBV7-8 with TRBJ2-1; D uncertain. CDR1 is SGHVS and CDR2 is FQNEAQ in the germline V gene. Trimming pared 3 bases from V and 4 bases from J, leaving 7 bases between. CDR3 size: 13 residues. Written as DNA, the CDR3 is TGTGCCAGCAGCTTTAGAGTTTACAATGAGCAGTTCTTC. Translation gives CASSFRVYNEQFF.

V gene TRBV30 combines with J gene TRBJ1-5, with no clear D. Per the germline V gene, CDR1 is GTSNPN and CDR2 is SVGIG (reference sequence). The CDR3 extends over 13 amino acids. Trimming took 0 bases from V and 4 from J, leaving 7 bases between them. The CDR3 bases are TGTGCCTGGAGTGTACGGGATAATCAGCCCCAGCATTTT. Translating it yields CAWSVRDNQPQHF.

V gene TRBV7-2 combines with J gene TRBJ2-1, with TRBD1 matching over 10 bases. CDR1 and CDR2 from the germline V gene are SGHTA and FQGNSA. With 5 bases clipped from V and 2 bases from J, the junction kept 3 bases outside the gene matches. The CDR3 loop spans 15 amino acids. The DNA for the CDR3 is TGTGCCAGCAGCGTAGGACAGGGGGCCTACAATGAGCAGTTCTTC. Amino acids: CASSVGQGAYNEQFF.

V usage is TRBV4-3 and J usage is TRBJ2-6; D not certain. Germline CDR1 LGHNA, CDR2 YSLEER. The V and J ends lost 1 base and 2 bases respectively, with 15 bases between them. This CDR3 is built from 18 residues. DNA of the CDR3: TGCGCCAGCAGCCAAGTAAGCCAGGCAAAGGCTGGGGCCAACGTCCTGACTTTC. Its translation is CASSQVSQAKAGANVLTF.

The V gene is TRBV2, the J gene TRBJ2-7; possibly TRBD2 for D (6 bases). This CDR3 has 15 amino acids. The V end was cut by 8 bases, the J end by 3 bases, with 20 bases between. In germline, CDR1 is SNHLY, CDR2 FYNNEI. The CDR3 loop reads CASGRDFPPGYEQYF. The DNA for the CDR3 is TGTGCCAGCGGTCGGGACTTTCCCCCTGGCTACGAGCAGTACTTC.

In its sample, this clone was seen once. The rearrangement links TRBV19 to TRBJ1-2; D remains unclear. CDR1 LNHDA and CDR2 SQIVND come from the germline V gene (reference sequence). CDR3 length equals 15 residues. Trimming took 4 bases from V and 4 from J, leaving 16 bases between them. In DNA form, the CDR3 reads TGTGCCAGTAGTACCCAACCGGGATACGGCTATGGCTACACCTTC. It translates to CASSTQPGYGYGYTF.

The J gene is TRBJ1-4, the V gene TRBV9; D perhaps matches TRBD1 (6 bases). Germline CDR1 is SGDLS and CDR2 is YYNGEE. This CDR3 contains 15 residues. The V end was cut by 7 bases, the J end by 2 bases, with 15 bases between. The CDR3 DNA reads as TGTGCCAGCGGAGAAGGCGGGGGCACTAATGAAAAACTGTTTTTT. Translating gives CASGEGGGTNEKLFF. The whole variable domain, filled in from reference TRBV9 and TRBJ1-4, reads DSGVTQTPKHLITATGQRVTLRCSPRSGDLSVYWYQQSLDQGLQFLIQYYNGEERAKGNILERFSAQQFPDLHSELNLSSLELGDSALYFCASGEGGGTNEKLFFGSGTQLSVL.

CDR3 DNA: TGTGCCAGCAGGTCACGACAGGGAGTCGATCAGCCCCAGCATTTT. Translated: CASRSRQGVDQPQHF. The chain employs TRBV6-6 and TRBJ1-5; 7 nucleotides match TRBD1. The trim removed 6 bases at V and 5 bases at J, leaving 10 bases unmatched. The germline gives CDR1 MNHNY, CDR2 SVGAGI (reference sequence). The CDR3 is 15 residues long.

The DNA of the CDR3 is TGTGCCAGCACGGACAGGGTAGCAAATCAGCCCCAGCATTTT. Encoded protein: CASTDRVANQPQHF. The chain has TRBV2 and TRBJ1-5; 8 bases match TRBD1. The germline V gene has CDR1 SNHLY and CDR2 FYNNEI. This CDR3 has 14 residues. V lost 7 bases, J lost 4 bases, and 6 bases stayed unmatched. Variable domain in full (rest from reference TRBV2 and TRBJ1-5): EPEVTQTPSHQVTQMGQEVILRCVPISNHLYFYWYRQILGQKVEFLVSFYNNEISEKSEIFDDQFSVERPDGSNFTLKIRSTKLEDSAMYFCASTDRVANQPQHFGDGTRLSIL.

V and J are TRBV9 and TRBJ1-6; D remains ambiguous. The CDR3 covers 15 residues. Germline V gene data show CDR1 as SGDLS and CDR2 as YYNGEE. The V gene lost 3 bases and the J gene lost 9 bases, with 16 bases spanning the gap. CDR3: CASSGSGSGGSPLHF. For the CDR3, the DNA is TGTGCCAGCAGCGGATCCGGGTCCGGCGGTTCACCCCTCCACTTT.

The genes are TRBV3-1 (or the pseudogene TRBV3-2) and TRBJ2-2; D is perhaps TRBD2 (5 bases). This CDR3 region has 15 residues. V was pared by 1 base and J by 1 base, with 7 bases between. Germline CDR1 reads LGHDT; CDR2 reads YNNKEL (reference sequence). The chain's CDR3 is CASSQGTLNTGELFF. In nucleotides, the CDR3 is TGTGCCAGCAGCCAAGGGACTCTGAACACCGGGGAGCTGTTTTTT.

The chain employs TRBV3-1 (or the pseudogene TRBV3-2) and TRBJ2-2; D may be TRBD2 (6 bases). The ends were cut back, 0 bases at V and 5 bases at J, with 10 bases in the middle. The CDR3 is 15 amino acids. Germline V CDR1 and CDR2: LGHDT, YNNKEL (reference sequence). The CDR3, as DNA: TGTGCCAGCAGCCAAGACGGGGGTTGGACCGGGGAGCTGTTTTTT. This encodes CASSQDGGWTGELFF.

The chain's CDR3 is CASSPSQGSYNEQFF. CDR3 nucleotides: TGTGCCAGCTCACCAAGCCAGGGTTCCTACAATGAGCAGTTCTTC. The chain is built from TRBV18 and TRBJ2-1, with TRBD1 as a possible D gene (5 bases). The CDR3 length is 15 residues. Looked up from germline, CDR1 is KGHSH and CDR2 is LQKENI. V was cut by 2 bases and J by 1 base, with 9 bases left in between.

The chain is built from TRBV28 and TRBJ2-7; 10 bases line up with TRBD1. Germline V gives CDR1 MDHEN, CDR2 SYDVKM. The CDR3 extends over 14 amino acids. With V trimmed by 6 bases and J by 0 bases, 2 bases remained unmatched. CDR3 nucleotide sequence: TGTGCCAGCAGGGGACAGGGGAACTCCTACGAGCAGTACTTC. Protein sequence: CASRGQGNSYEQYF.

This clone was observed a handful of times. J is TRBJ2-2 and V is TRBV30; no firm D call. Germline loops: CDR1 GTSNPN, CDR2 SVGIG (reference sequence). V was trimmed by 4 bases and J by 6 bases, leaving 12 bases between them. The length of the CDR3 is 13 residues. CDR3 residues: CAWNRARPGELFF. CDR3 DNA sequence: TGTGCCTGGAACCGAGCCAGGCCCGGGGAGCTGTTTTTT.

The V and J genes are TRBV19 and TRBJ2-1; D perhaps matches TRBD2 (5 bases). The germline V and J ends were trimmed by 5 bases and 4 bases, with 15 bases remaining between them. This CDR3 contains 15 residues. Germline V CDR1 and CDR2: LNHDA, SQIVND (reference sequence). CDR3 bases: TGTGCCAGTAGTTCTAGCCCCCTCTTTTACAATGAGCAGTTCTTC. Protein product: CASSSSPLFYNEQFF.

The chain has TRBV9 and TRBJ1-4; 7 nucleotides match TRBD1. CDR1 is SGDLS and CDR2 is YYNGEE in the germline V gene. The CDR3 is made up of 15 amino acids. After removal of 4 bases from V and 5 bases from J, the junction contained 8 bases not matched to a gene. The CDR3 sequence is CASSPQTGRNEKLFF. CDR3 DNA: TGTGCCAGCAGCCCCCAGACAGGGAGGAATGAAAAACTGTTTTTT.